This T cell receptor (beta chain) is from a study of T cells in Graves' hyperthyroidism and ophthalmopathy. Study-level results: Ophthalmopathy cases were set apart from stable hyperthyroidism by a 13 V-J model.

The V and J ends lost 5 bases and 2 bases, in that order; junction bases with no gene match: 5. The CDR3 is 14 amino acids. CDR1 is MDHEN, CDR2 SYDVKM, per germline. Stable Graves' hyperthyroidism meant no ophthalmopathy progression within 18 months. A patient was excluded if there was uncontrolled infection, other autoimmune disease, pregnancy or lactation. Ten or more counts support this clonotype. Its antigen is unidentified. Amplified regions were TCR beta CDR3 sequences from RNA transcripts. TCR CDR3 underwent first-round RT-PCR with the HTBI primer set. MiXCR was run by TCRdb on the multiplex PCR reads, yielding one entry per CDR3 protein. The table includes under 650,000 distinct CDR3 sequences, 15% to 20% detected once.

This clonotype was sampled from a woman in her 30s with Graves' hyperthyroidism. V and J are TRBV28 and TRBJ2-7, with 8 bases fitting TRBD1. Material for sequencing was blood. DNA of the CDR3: TGTGCCAGCAGTAACCGGGACAGGACCTACGAGCAGTACTTC. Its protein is CASSNRDRTYEQYF.